The 10 T cell receptor beta chains below come from one sample, sequenced in a study of T cell repertoires in aging, cancer and after chemotherapy. The template was genomic DNA from peripheral blood, not RNA. A mixed TRB-A/B primer pool amplified rearranged TRB by multiplex touch-down PCR. Using its own MiXCR run on the multiplex PCR reads, TCRdb lists one record per CDR3 protein. The sample consists of approximately 11,000 distinct CDR3 sequences, less than 55% of them appearing once. The sequenced material came from blood. The receptors originated from a human donor in good health.

In this sample, this clonotype turned up once. The chain joins TRBV6-5 to TRBJ1-1; D unresolved. Deletions cut 6 bases from V and 12 bases from J, with 23 bases between. The CDR3 loop spans 14 amino acids. Germline loops: CDR1 MNHEY, CDR2 SVGAGI. This CDR3 reads CASSPTRLTSQTFF. CDR3 in DNA: TGTGCCAGCAGCCCTACCCGCTTGACGTCCCAAACTTTCTTT.

The chain has TRBV19 and TRBJ1-5, with D hard to call. CDR3 size: 15 residues. Germline V gene lookup returns CDR1 LNHDA and CDR2 SQIVND (reference sequence). V gave up 8 bases and J gave up 0 bases, with 14 bases separating them. CDR3 DNA sequence: TGTGCCAGTCGCGCGGGGAGGGATAGCAATCAGCCCCAGCATTTT. It codes for CASRAGRDSNQPQHF.

In its sample, this clonotype was seen once. V usage is TRBV5-4 and J usage is TRBJ2-2; the D gene is possibly TRBD1 (6 bases). Germline V lookup: CDR1 SGHNT, CDR2 YYREEE (reference sequence). The CDR3 has 17 residues. Trimming left V 3 bases short and J 6 bases short, with 21 bases between. CDR3 loop: CASSSPRGTIGSGELFF. The CDR3 nucleotides are TGTGCCAGCAGCTCCCCCAGGGGTACCATAGGCTCCGGGGAGCTGTTTTTT.

CDR3 sequence: CASSLHVSGNYGYTF. The DNA of the CDR3 is TGTGCCAGCAGTTTACATGTATCGGGGAACTATGGCTACACCTTC. The V gene is TRBV28, the J gene TRBJ1-2, with D hard to call. The germline V and J ends were trimmed by 2 bases and 2 bases, with 12 bases remaining between them. CDR1 and CDR2 (germline): MDHEN, SYDVKM. The CDR3 spans 15 residues.

As for this clonotype: One junction end does not reproduce the germline sequence, and a read error may be involved. This chain connects TRBV4-3 to TRBJ2-5, with 10 bases matching TRBD2. The CDR3 has 15 amino acids. The V gene's germline CDR1 is LGHNA and CDR2 YSLEER. The DNA of the CDR3 is TGTGCCAGCAGCCCCCTAGCGGGAGAGGGGGAGACCCAGTACTTC. Amino acids: CASSPLAGEGETQYF.

This rearrangement joins TRBV19 to TRBJ2-7, with TRBD1 as a possible D gene (6 bases). Per germline, CDR1 LNHDA and CDR2 SQIVND (reference sequence). V was trimmed by 3 bases and J by 4 bases, leaving 16 bases between them. This CDR3 has 15 residues. The DNA for the CDR3 is TGTGCCAGTAGTATGGGGGCAGGGAGCGAATACGAGCAGTACTTC. Translated: CASSMGAGSEYEQYF.

Only a few counts were recorded for this clonotype. This chain uses TRBV7-2 with TRBJ2-3; 12 bases are shared with TRBD2. The trim removed 4 bases at V and 2 bases at J, leaving 7 bases unmatched. The CDR3 loop spans 17 amino acids. Germline V gene sequence: CDR1 SGHTA, CDR2 FQGNSA. The chain's CDR3 is CASSSGLAGSPTDTQYF. The CDR3 nucleotides read TGTGCCAGCAGCTCCGGACTAGCGGGGTCCCCCACAGATACGCAGTATTTT.

The chain has TRBV5-1 and TRBJ1-4; D is unresolved. Trimming pared 6 bases from V and 4 bases from J, leaving 10 bases between. Looked up from germline, CDR1 is SGHRS and CDR2 is YFSETQ. This CDR3 is built from 13 residues. This CDR3 is CASTQDLNEKLFF. DNA of the CDR3: TGCGCCAGCACCCAAGATCTTAATGAAAAACTGTTTTTT.

The chain has TRBV14 and TRBJ2-7; 11 positions match TRBD1. CDR3 length: 16 residues. After removal of 4 bases from V and 5 bases from J, the junction contained 10 bases not matched to a gene. Germline assignment: CDR1 SGHDN and CDR2 FVKESK. The CDR3 DNA is TGTGCCAGCAGCCTGATTTTCGGGACAGGGGGGGACGAGCAGTACTTC. It is translated as CASSLIFGTGGDEQYF.

This clonotype was counted only a few times. The junction differs from germline at one of its ends, possibly a read error. The rearrangement links TRBV4-3 to TRBJ2-7; the D is unclear. CDR1 LGHNA and CDR2 YSLEER come from the germline V gene. The CDR3 is 15 amino acids. CDR3 loop: CASSQDRTKAYEQYF. As DNA, the CDR3 is TGTGCCAGCAGCCAAGATCGCACTAAAGCCTACGAGCAGTACTTC.